Reported below is one TCR beta chain. The antigen is undetermined. TCRdb analysed the 5' RACE reads with MiXCR anew, one entry per CDR3 protein. This sample has about 280,000 distinct CDR3 sequences, with about 8% found just once. These data come from a study of identical twins. Study-wide points: Zero-insertion findings could be partly confounded by invariant cells (MAIT and iNKT cells). Twin-shared out-of-frame alpha sequences were enriched for low generation probability. Beta clonotypes that were abundant in cord blood contained fewer insertions, a pattern absent from memory repertoires.

CDR1 and CDR2 (germline): SGHRS, YFSETQ. Trimming left V 3 bases short and J 3 bases short, with 16 bases between. The CDR3 consists of 15 residues. A further study also used this sample, focusing on yellow fever vaccine responses in identical twins.

The origin of this receptor is a woman aged 18-29 years in good health. Material for sequencing was memory (CD45RO+) T cells sorted from blood. This sequence joins TRBV5-1 and TRBJ2-7, with D tentatively TRBD2 (5 bases). CDR3 nucleotides: TGCGCCAGCAGCTCGGGTGGAGGAAGAGGCTACGAGCAGTACTTC. As protein: CASSSGGGRGYEQYF.